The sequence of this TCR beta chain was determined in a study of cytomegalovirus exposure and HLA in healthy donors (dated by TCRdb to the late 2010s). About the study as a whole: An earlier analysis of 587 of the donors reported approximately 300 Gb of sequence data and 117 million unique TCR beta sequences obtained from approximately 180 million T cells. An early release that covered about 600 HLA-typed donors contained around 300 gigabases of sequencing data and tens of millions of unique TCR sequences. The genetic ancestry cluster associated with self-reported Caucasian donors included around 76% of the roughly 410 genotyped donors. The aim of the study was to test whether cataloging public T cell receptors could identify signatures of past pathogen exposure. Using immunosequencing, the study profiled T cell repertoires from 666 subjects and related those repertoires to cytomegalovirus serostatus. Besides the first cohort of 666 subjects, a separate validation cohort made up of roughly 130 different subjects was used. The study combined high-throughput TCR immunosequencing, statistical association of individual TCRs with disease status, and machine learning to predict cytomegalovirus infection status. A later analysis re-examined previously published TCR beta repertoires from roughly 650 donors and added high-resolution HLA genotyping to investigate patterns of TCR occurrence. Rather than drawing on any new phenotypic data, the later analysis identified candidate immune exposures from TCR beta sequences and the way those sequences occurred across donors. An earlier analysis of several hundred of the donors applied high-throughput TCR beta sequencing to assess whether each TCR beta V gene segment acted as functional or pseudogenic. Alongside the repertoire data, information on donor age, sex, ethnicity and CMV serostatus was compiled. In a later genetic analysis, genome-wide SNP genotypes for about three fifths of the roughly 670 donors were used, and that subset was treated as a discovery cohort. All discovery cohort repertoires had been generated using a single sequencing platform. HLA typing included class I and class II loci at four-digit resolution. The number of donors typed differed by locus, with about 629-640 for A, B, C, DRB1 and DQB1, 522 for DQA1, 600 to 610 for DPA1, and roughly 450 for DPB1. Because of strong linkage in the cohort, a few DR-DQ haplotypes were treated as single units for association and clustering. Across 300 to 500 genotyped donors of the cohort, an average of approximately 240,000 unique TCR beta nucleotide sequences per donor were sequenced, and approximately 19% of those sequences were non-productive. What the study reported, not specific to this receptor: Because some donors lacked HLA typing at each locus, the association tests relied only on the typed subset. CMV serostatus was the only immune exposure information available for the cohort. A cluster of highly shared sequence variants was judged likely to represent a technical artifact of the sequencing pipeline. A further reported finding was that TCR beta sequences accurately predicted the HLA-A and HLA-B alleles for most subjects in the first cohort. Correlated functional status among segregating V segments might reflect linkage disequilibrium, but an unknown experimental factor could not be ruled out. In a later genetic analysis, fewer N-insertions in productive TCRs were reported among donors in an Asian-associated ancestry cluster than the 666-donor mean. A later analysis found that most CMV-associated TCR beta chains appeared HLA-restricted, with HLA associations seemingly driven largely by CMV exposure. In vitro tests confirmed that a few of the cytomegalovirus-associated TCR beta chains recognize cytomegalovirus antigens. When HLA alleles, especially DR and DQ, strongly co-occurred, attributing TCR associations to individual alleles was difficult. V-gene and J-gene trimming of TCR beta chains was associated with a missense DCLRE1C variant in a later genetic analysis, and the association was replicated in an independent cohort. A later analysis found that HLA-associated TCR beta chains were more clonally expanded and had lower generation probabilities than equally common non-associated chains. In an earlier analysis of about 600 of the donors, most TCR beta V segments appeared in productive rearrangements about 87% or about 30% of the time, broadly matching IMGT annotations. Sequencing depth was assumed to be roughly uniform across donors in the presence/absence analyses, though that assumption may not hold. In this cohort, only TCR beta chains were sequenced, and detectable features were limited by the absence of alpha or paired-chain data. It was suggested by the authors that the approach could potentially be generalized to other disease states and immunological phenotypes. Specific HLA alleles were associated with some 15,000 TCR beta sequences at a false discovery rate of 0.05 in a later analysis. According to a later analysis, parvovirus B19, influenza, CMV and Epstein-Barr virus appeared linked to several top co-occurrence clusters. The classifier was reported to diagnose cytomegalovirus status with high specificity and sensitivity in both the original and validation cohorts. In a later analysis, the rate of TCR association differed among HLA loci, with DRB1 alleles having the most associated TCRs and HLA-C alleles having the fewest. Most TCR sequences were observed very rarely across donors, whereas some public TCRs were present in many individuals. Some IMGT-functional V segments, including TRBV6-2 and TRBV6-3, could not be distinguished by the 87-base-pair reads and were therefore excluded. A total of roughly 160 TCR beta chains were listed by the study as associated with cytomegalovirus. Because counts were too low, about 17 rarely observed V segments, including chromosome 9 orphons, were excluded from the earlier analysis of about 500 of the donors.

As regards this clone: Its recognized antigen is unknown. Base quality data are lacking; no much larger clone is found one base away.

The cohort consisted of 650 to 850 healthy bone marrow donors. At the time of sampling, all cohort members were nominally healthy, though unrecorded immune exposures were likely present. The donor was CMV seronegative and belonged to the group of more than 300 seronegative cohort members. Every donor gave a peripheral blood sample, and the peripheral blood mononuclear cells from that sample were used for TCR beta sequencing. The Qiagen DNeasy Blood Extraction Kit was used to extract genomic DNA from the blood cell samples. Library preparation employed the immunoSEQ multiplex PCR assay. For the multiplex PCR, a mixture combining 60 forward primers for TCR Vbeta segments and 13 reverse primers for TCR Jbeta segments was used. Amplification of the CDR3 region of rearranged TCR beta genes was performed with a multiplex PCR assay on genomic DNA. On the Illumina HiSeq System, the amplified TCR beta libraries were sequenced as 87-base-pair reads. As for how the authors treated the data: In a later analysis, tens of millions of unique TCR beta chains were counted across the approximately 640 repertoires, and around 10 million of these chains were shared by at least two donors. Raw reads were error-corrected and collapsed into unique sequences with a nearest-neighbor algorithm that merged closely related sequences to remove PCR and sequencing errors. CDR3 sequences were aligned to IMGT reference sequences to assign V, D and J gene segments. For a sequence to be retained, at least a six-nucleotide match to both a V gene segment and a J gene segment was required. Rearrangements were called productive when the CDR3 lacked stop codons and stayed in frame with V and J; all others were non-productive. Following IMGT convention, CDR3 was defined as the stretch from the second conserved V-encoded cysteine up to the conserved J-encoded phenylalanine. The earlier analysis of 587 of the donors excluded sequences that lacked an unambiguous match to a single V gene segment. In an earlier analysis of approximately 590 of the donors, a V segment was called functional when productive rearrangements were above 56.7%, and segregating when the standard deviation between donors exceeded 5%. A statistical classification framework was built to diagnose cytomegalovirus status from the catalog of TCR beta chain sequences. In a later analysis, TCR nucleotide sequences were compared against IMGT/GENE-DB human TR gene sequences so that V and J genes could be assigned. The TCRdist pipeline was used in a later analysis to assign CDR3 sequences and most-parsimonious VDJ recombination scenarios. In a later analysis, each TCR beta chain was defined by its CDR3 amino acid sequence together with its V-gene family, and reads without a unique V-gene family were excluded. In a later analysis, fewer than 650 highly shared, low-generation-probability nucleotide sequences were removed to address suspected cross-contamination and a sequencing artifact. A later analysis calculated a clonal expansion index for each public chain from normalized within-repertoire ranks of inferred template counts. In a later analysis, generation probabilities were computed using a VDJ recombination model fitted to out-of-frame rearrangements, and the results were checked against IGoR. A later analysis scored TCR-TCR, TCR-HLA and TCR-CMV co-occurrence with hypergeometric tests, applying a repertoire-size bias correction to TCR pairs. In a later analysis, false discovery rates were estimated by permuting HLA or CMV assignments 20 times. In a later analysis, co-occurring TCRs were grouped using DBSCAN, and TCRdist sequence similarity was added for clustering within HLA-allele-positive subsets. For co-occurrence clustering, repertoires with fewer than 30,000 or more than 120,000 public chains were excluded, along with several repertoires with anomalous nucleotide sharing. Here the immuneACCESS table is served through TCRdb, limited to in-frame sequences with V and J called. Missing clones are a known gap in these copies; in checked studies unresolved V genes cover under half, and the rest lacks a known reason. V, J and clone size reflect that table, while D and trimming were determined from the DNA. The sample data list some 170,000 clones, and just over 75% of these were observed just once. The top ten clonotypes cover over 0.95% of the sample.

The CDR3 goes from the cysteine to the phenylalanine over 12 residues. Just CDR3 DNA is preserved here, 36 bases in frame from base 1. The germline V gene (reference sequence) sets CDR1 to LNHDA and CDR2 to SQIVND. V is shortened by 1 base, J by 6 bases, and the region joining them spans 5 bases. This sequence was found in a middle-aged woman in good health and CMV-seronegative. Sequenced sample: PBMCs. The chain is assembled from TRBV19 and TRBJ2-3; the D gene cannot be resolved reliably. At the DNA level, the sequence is TGTGCCAGTAGTATAGCACAGGATACGCAGTATTTT. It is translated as CASSIAQDTQYF. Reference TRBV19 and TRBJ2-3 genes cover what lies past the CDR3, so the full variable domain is DGGITQSPKYLFRKEGQNVTLSCEQNLNHDAMYWYRQDPGQGLRLIYYSQIVNDFQKGDIAEGYSVSREKKESFPLTVTSAQKNPTAFYLCASSIAQDTQYFGPGTRLTVL.